The entry that follows covers one TCR beta chain sequence. Its specificity is not known. The sample comes from a study of cytotoxic CD8 clonotypes in ibrutinib-treated CLL. The CDR3 loop spans 13 amino acids. The ends were cut back, 0 bases at V and 5 bases at J, with 9 bases in the middle. The germline CDR1 and CDR2 sequences are SGHRS and YFSETQ. TCRdb's copy holds only in-frame clones and misses some; the assay was immunoSEQ multiplex PCR. The sample includes roughly 250,000 clones, 70% of them seen just once. Overall study results and limits: Progressing and sustained-remission patients had different sampling times.

This receptor was identified in a human donor with chronic lymphocytic leukemia. Sequencing was performed on PBMCs, taken after 24 months of ibrutinib treatment. V usage is TRBV5-1 and J usage is TRBJ2-7, with D possibly matching TRBD1 (5 bases). This chain's CDR3 is CASSLDRPDEQYF. For the CDR3, the DNA is TGCGCCAGCAGCTTGGACAGGCCCGACGAGCAGTACTTC.